This TCR beta chain was obtained from a study of ipilimumab plus nivolumab after autologous stem cell transplantation. Background on the study: Median doses per patient: a few ipilimumab, about 8 nivolumab. The myeloma group: high-risk transplant-naive, or relapse within 3 years after first autologous transplant.

Starting 14 to 28 days after autologous transplant, ipilimumab 1 mg/kg was given. This CDR3 is 14 amino acids long. The germline V gene encodes CDR1 GTSNPN and CDR2 SVGIG (reference sequence). Deletions cut 4 bases from V and 1 base from J, with 13 bases between. Sequenced by immunoSEQ multiplex PCR; TCRdb stores in-frame clones only, minus some. The sample holds roughly 40,000 clones; 80% to 95% are singletons and the top ten take under 0.95%. The chain has TRBV30 and TRBJ2-5; D unresolved. This clonotype was sampled from a male donor with multiple myeloma. Here the sequenced sample was PBMCs, taken in a trial of ipilimumab plus nivolumab as post-transplant consolidation. The CDR3, as DNA: TGTGCCTGGAATTTAGTGAGGAGCCAAGAGACCCAGTACTTC. Translated: CAWNLVRSQETQYF.